Listed below are T cell receptor beta chains from one sample, sequenced in a study of cytomegalovirus exposure and HLA in healthy donors. Repertoires were generated with immunoSEQ multiplex PCR, while TCRdb's copy carries only in-frame clones and drops some. The sample consists of 75,000 to 100,000 clones, approximately 64% of them appearing once. Sequencing input: PBMCs. The receptors here all came from a man aged 60-69 years in good health and CMV-seronegative. CDR3s leave out the opening cysteine and the closing phenylalanine or tryptophan.

>TRBV4-2|TRBJ2-7
ASSQEVGGRRWYEQY
>TRBV7-2|TRBJ1-3
ASSESPGQISGNTIY
>TRBV28|TRBJ2-1
ASSFADYNEQF
>TRBV7-6|TRBJ1-6
ASSQNQSGGVRSPLH
>TRBV27|TRBJ1-2
ASSPRDRDGYT
>TRBV30|TRBJ2-1
AWTSGRATEQF
>TRBV18|NA
ASSPPSQGQSYEQY
>TRBV10-1|TRBJ1-1
ASSRGLGTEAF
>TRBV6-5|TRBJ2-1
ASRTLTGGYNEQF
>TRBV7-9|TRBJ1-1
ASSLGGQVAEAF
>TRBV29-1|TRBJ1-2
SVDWGGRGTDGYT
>TRBV19|TRBJ2-3
ASSHAGKTDTQY
>TRBV7-9|TRBJ1-2
ASSLSRDSYGYT
>TRBV5-4|TRBJ1-1
ATQGWEGDSEAF
>TRBV2|TRBJ2-3
ASSPDRLSTDTQY
>TRBV9|TRBJ1-4
ASGRGVNEKLF
>TRBV5-1|TRBJ2-5
ASSLSGARQETQY
>TRBV27|TRBJ2-7
ASSFSWTSGSPEQY
>TRBV28|TRBJ2-6
ASSTPTGAGANVLT
>TRBV11-3|TRBJ2-5
ASSQQGAGETQY
>TRBV5-1|TRBJ1-3
ASSPAGNTIY
>TRBV10-2|TRBJ2-5
AIPRGAAAGVGETQY
>TRBV7-8|TRBJ1-1
ASSSRGNTEAF
>TRBV5-1|TRBJ1-3
ASSQGGGGNTIY
>TRBV6-4|TRBJ2-1
ASSDDSGGANEQF
>TRBV11-3|TRBJ2-7
ASSPHGTAGFEQY
>TRBV19|TRBJ2-6
ASNPRGTSGGAGANVLT
>TRBV4-1|TRBJ2-1
ASSLSREGLDPF
>TRBV19|TRBJ2-6
ASSPYPPGLTASGANVLT
>TRBV6-4|TRBJ1-1
ASSVDSQNTEAF
>TRBV15|TRBJ2-5
ATSTLGGETQY